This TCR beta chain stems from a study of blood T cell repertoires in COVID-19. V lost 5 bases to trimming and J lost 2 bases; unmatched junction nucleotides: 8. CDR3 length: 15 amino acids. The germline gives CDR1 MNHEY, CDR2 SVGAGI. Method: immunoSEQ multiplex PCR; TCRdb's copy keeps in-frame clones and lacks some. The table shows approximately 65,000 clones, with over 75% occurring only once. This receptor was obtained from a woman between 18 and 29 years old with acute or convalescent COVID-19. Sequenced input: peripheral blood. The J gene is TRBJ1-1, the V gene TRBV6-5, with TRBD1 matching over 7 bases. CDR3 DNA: TGTGCCAGCAGTACGGTCCGGGACAGAAACACTGAAGCTTTCTTT. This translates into CASSTVRDRNTEAFF.